This entry features one TCR beta chain sequence. Its cognate antigen has yet to be identified. Qualities for individual bases were not recorded, and no much larger clone is one base off. Whole blood was collected in K2EDTA tubes by collaborating institutions according to the institutions' own protocols. Collaborator samples were shipped for TCRbeta analysis as frozen whole blood, isolated PBMCs, or DNA extracted from either sample type. These data belong to a study of blood T cell repertoires in COVID-19 (TCRdb year 2020). Study-wide context: The collaborator samples originated in the United States, Italy and Spain and spanned the acute and convalescent phases of COVID-19. Subjects who had been exposed to COVID-19, were actively infected with it, or had recovered from it provided the deeply sampled blood TCRbeta repertoires that made up the dataset. The prospective study material was composed of cDNA or gDNA derived from T cells, B-cell-depleted T cells, or PBMCs. Sample metadata almost always included a de-identified subject ID, COVID-19 status, age in years and sex. Where available, HLA class I and class II types were obtained from metadata supplied by the sample provider rather than from assay-based typing. A freely available public database, intended as a resource for researchers studying the immune response to SARS-CoV-2, is where the repertoires were released. The samples were drawn from two sources: the first 160 participants of the ongoing ImmuneRACE study, and 1,000 to 1,500 subjects contributed by 6 global collaborators.

The immunoSEQ Assay, a bias-controlled multiplex PCR, was used to amplify TCRbeta CDR3 regions from genomic DNA. The study's processing was this. The number of nucleated cells in each sample was estimated from the amplification of reference gene primers within the assay. To quantify the absolute abundance of each unique TCRbeta CDR3 rearrangement, sequence reads were collapsed and filtered. Productive Simpson clonality was computed per sample as the square root of Simpson's diversity index over productive rearrangements. TCRdb provides this immuneACCESS table in a form limited to in-frame rearrangements. Some clones are lacking; in checked studies, under half of them reflect an unresolved V gene, and why the rest are absent is not known. V, J and clone size are taken as reported in that table, and D and trimming were inferred from the DNA itself. Recorded for this sample are 200,000 to 250,000 clones; around 88% of them occurred a single time. The ten largest clones take up over 1.1% of the sample.

The CDR3 spans 17 residues, from the cysteine through the phenylalanine. The only DNA kept is the CDR3, 51 bases in frame from the first base. CDR1 and CDR2 (SGHRS, YFSETQ) derive from the germline V gene. At the junction V is shortened by 0 bases and J by 2 bases; bases outside the gene matches: 9. Study-wide conclusions, independent of this receptor: Clinical and demographic metadata were provided uncurated, with the amount varying by source and participant.

The specimen was peripheral blood. Recombination connected TRBV5-1 to TRBJ2-7, and 9 junction bases match TRBD1. The TCR was taken from a man older than 75 with acute or convalescent COVID-19. This receptor carries the CDR3 CASSLGPGGTGTYEQYF. In nucleotides, the sequence is TGCGCCAGCAGCTTGGGCCCTGGGGGGACAGGGACCTACGAGCAGTACTTC.